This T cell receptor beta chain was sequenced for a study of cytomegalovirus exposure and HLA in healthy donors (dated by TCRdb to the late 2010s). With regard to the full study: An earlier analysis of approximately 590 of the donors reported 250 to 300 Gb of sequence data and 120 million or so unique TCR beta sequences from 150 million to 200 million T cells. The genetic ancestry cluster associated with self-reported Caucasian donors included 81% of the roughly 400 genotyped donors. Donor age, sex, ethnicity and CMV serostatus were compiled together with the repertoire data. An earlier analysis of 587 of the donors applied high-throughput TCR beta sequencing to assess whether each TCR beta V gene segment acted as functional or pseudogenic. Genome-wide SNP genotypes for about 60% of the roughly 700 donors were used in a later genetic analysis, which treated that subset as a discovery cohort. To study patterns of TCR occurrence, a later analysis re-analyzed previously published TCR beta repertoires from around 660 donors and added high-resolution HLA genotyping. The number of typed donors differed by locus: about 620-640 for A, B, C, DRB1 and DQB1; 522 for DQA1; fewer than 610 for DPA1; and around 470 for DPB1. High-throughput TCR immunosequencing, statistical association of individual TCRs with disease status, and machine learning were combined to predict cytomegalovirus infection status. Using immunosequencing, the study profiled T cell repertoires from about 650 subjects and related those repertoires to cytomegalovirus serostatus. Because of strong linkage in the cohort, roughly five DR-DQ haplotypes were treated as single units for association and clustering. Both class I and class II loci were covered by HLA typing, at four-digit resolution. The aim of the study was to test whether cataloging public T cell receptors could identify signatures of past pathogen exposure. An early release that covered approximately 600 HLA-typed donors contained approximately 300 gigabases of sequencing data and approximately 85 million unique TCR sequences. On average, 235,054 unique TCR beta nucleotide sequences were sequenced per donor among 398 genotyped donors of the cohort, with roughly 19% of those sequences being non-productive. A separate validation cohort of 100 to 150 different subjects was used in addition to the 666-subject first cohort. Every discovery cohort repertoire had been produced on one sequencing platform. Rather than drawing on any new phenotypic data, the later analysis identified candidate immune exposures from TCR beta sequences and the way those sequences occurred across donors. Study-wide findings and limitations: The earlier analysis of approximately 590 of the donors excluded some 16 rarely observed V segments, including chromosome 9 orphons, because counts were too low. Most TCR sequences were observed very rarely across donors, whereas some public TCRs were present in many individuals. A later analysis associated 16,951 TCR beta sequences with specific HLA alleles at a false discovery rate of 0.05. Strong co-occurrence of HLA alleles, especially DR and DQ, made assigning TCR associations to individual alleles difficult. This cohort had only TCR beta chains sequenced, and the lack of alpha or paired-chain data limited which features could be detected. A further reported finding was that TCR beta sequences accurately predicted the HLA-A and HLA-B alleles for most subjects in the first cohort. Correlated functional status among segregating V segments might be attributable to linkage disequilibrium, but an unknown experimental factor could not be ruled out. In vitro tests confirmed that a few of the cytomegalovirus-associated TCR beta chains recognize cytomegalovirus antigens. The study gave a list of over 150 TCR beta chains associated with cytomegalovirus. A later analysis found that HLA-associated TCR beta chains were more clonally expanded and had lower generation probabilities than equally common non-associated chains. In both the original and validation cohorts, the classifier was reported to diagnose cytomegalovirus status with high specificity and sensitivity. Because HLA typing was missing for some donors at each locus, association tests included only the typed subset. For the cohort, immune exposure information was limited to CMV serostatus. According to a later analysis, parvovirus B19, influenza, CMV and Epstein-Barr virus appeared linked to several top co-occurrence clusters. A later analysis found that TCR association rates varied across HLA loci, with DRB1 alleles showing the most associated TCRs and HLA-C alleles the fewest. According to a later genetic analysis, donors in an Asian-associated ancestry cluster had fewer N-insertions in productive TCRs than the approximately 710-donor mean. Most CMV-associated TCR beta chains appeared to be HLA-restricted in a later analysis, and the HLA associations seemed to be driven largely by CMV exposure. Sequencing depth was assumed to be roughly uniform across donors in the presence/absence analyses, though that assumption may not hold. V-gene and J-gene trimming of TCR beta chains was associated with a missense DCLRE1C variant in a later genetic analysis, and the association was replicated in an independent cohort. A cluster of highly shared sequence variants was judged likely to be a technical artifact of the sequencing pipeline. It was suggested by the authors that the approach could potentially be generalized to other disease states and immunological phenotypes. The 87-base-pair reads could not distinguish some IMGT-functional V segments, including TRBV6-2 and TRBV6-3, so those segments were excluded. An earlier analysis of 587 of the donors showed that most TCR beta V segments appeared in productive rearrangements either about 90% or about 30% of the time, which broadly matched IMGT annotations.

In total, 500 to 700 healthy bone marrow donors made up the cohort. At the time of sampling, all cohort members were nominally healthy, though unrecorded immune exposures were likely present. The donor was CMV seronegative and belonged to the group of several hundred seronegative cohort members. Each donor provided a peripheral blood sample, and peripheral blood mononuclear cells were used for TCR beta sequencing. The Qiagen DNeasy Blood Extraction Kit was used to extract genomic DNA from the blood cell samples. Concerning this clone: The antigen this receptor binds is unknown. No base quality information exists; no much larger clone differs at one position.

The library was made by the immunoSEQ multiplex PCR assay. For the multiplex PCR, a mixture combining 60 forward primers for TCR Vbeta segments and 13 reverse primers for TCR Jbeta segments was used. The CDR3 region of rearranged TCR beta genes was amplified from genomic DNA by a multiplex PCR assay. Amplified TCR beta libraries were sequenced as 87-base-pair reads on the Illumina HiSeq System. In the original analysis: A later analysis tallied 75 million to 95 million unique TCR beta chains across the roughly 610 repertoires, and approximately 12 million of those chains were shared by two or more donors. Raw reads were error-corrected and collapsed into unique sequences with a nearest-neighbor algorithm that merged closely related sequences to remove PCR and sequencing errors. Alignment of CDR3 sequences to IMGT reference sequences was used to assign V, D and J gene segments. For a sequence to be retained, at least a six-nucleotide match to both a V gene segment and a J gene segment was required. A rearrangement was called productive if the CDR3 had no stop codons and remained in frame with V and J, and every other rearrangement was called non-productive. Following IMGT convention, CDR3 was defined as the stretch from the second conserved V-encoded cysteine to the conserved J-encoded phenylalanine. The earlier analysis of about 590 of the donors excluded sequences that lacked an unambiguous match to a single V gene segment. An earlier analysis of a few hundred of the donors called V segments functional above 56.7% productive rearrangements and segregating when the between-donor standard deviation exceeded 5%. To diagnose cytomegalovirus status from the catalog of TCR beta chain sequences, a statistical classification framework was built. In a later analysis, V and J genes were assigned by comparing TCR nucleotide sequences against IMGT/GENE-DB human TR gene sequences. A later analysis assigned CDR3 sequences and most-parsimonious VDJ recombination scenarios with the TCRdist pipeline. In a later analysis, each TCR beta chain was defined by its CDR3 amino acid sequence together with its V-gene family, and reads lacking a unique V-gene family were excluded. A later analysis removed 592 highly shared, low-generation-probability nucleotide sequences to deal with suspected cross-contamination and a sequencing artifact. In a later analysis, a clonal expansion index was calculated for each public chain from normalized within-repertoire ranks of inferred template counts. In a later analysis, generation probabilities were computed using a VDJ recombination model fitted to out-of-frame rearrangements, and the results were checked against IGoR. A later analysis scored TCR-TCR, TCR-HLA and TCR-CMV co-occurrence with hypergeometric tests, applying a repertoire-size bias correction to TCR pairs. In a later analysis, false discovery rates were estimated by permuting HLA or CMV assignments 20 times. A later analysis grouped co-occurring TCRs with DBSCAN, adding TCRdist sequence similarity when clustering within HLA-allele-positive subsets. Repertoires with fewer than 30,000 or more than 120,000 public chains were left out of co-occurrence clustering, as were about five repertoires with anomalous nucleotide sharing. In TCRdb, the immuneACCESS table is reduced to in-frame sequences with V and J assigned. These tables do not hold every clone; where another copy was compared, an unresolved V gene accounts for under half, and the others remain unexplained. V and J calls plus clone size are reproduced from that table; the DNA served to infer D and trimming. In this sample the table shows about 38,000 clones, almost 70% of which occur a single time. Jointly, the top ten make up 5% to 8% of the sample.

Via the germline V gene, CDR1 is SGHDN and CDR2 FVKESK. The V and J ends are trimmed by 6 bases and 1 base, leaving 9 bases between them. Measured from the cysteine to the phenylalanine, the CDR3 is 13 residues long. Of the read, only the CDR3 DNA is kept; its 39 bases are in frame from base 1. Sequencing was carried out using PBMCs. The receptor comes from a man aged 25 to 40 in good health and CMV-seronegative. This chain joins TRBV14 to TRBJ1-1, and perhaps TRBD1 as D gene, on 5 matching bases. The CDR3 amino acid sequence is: CASRGTGNTEAFF. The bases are TGTGCCAGCAGGGGAACAGGGAACACTGAAGCTTTCTTT. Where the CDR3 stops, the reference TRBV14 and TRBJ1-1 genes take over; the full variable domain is EAGVTQFPSHSVIEKGQTVTLRCDPISGHDNLYWYRRVMGKEIKFLLHFVKESKQDESGMPNNRFLAERTGGTYSTLKVQPAELEDSGVYFCASRGTGNTEAFFGQGTRLTVV.